These T cell receptor beta chains were read from a single sample in a study of T cell responses to AZD1222 COVID-19 vaccine. Only in-frame clones appear in the TCRdb table, and some are missing; sequencing was by immunoSEQ multiplex PCR. The sample lists about 130,000 clones, over 75% occurring once. The specimen comprised peripheral blood, sampled 28 days after the second AZD1222 dose. Receptor source: an adult who received the AZD1222 COVID-19 vaccine. The CDR3 runs from the conserved cysteine through the conserved F or W. D genes are given only for firm matches. Not every row has a clone size; where given, it reads once, few, many or a size class.

size: NA
D: NA
V: TRBV27
J: TRBJ1-6
CDR3: CASSLSGDHNSPLHF
DNA: TGTGCCAGCAGTTTATCCGGGGACCATAATTCACCCCTCCACTTT

size: NA
D: NA
V: TRBV28
J: TRBJ1-2
CDR3: CASSQDFYGYTF
DNA: TGTGCCAGCAGTCAAGACTTCTATGGCTACACCTTC

size: NA
D: TRBD1
V: TRBV27
J: TRBJ2-1
CDR3: CASRRDSSYNEQFF
DNA: TGTGCCAGCAGGAGGGACAGCTCCTACAATGAGCAGTTCTTC

size: NA
D: NA
V: TRBV29-1
J: TRBJ2-4
CDR3: CSALGAKNIQYF
DNA: TGCAGCGCTTTAGGGGCCAAAAACATTCAGTACTTC

size: NA
D: TRBD1
V: TRBV18
J: TRBJ1-1
CDR3: CASSLQGAEAFF
DNA: TGTGCCAGCTCATTACAGGGGGCTGAAGCTTTCTTT

size: NA
D: TRBD1
V: TRBV5-6
J: TRBJ1-6
CDR3: CASSSRQGSYNSPLHF
DNA: TGTGCCAGCAGCTCGCGACAGGGCTCCTATAATTCACCCCTCCACTTT

size: NA
D: NA
V: TRBV6-5
J: TRBJ2-2
CDR3: CASTVGGMNTGELFF
DNA: TGTGCCAGCACCGTGGGTGGAATGAACACCGGGGAGCTGTTTTTT

size: NA
D: NA
V: TRBV19
J: TRBJ2-5
CDR3: CASSIRSDQETQYF
DNA: TGTGCCAGTAGTATCAGGTCGGACCAAGAGACCCAGTACTTC

size: NA
D: TRBD2
V: TRBV28
J: TRBJ2-1
CDR3: CASSSSSGRRNEQFF
DNA: TGTGCCAGCAGTTCTTCTAGCGGGAGAAGAAATGAGCAGTTCTTC

size: NA
D: NA
V: TRBV19
J: TRBJ1-6
CDR3: CASRSGGLRDNSPLHF
DNA: TGTGCCAGTCGTAGCGGGGGGTTACGTGATAATTCACCCCTCCACTTT

size: NA
D: NA
V: TRBV6-5
J: TRBJ1-5
CDR3: CASNRGELGQPQHF
DNA: TGTGCCAGCAACCGGGGTGAATTAGGTCAGCCCCAGCATTTT

size: NA
D: TRBD1
V: TRBV28
J: TRBJ1-6
CDR3: CASSLQGAVYNSPLHF
DNA: TGTGCCAGCAGTTTACAGGGGGCTGTCTATAATTCACCCCTCCACTTT

size: NA
D: NA
V: TRBV5-1
J: TRBJ1-2
CDR3: CASSPGGPLVNGYTF
DNA: TGCGCCAGCAGCCCGGGCGGTCCCTTGGTAAATGGCTACACCTTC

size: few
D: NA
V: TRBV6-5
J: TRBJ2-7
CDR3: CASSRRDGLYEQYF
DNA: TGTGCCAGCAGTAGACGGGACGGACTCTACGAGCAGTACTTC

size: NA
D: NA
V: TRBV27
J: TRBJ1-2
CDR3: CASSLTANYGYTF
DNA: TGTGCCAGCAGTTTAACTGCTAACTATGGCTACACCTTC

size: NA
D: TRBD2
V: TRBV18
J: TRBJ2-7
CDR3: CASSPQAGLSYEQYF
DNA: TGTGCCAGCTCACCGCAAGCGGGGCTATCCTACGAGCAGTACTTC

size: medium-sized
D: NA
V: TRBV11-3
J: TRBJ2-2
CDR3: CASSFRGSSAAGELFF
DNA: TGTGCCAGCAGCTTCCGAGGGTCCTCGGCGGCCGGGGAGCTGTTTTTT

size: few
D: NA
V: TRBV6-2/TRBV6-3
J: TRBJ1-5
CDR3: CASSYPGWDGTNQPQHF
DNA: TGTGCCAGCAGTTACCCCGGCTGGGACGGCACGAATCAGCCCCAGCATTTT

size: NA
D: NA
V: TRBV4-3
J: TRBJ1-6
CDR3: CASSQEFPPYNSPLHF
DNA: TGCGCCAGCAGCCAAGAATTCCCCCCGTATAATTCACCCCTCCACTTT

size: NA
D: NA
V: TRBV7-2
J: TRBJ1-1
CDR3: CASSLYEGTEAFF
DNA: TGTGCCAGCAGCTTATACGAGGGCACTGAAGCTTTCTTT

size: NA
D: TRBD1
V: TRBV28
J: TRBJ1-4
CDR3: CASSSYLTGGGNEKLFF
DNA: TGTGCCAGCAGTTCCTATCTTACAGGGGGAGGGAATGAAAAACTGTTTTTT

size: NA
D: NA
V: TRBV7-9
J: TRBJ1-2
CDR3: CAAEKPARGGNYGYTF
DNA: TGTGCCGCGGAAAAACCGGCCAGGGGAGGGAACTATGGCTACACCTTC

size: NA
D: NA
V: TRBV6-5
J: TRBJ1-2
CDR3: CASSPPGRATF
DNA: TGTGCCAGCAGTCCCCCGGGCAGGGCCACCTTC

size: few
D: NA
V: TRBV4-2
J: TRBJ2-3
CDR3: CASSQDTATTLSTDTQYF
DNA: TGTGCCAGCAGCCAAGATACCGCCACTACTCTGAGCACAGATACGCAGTATTTT

size: NA
D: NA
V: TRBV28
J: TRBJ1-5
CDR3: CASSFMGPYSNQPQHF
DNA: TGTGCCAGCAGTTTTATGGGCCCCTATAGCAATCAGCCCCAGCATTTT

size: NA
D: TRBD2
V: TRBV30
J: TRBJ2-3
CDR3: CAWSPGLAGVADTQYF
DNA: TGTGCCTGGAGTCCAGGACTAGCGGGAGTTGCAGATACGCAGTATTTT

size: NA
D: TRBD1
V: TRBV19
J: TRBJ2-2
CDR3: CASSLGTGGDTGELFF
DNA: TGTGCCAGTAGTTTGGGGACAGGGGGCGACACCGGGGAGCTGTTTTTT

size: NA
D: TRBD1
V: TRBV13
J: TRBJ1-5
CDR3: CASSGWTGLGLIFCNQPQHF
DNA: TGTGCCAGCAGCGGATGGACAGGGTTAGGTTTGATTTTTTGCAATCAGCCCCAGCATTTT

size: NA
D: TRBD2
V: TRBV28
J: TRBJ2-7
CDR3: CASVAGDSYEQYF
DNA: TGTGCCAGCGTAGCGGGAGACTCCTACGAGCAGTACTTC

size: NA
D: TRBD1
V: TRBV7-2
J: TRBJ1-1
CDR3: CASSLRQGFDTEAFF
DNA: TGTGCCAGCAGCCTCCGACAGGGTTTCGACACTGAAGCTTTCTTT

size: NA
D: NA
V: TRBV5-1
J: TRBJ2-5
CDR3: CASSLDAGVGQETQYF
DNA: TGCGCCAGCAGCTTGGATGCAGGGGTCGGCCAAGAGACCCAGTACTTC

size: NA
D: NA
V: TRBV18
J: TRBJ1-6
CDR3: CASSSGRTRNSPLHF
DNA: TGTGCCAGCTCATCAGGACGGACCAGGAATTCACCCCTCCACTTT

size: NA
D: NA
V: TRBV18
J: TRBJ2-7
CDR3: CASSLAHLGSYEQYF
DNA: TGTGCCAGCTCACTAGCCCACCTGGGGTCCTACGAGCAGTACTTC

size: once
D: TRBD1
V: TRBV19
J: TRBJ1-1
CDR3: CASSPGWGQGGMNTEAFF
DNA: TGTGCCAGTAGTCCTGGTTGGGGACAGGGGGGGATGAACACTGAAGCTTTCTTT